What follows are 7 T cell receptor beta chains derived from one specimen sequenced in a study of CD8+ T cells in alopecia areata. Treatment: oral pan-JAK inhibitor, 5-10 mg twice daily. Once RNA had been extracted, it was reverse transcribed into cDNA to act as the sequencing template. The table came from immunoSEQ multiplex PCR; TCRdb's copy has only in-frame clones and leaves some out. Of some 190,000 clones listed, about 60% are singletons. The material sequenced was CD4+ T cells sorted from blood, taken at week 4, from a patient treated with tofacitinib. These receptors all stem from a human donor with alopecia areata.

This clone was detected a few times. V and J are TRBV28 and TRBJ2-2; 8 positions match TRBD2. Per the germline V gene, CDR1 is MDHEN and CDR2 is SYDVKM. Germline trimming cut 3 bases from V and 0 bases from J; bases unmatched to any gene: 6. The CDR3 has 17 amino acids. The chain's CDR3 is CASSLEAAGANTGELFF. In DNA form, the CDR3 reads TGTGCCAGCAGTTTGGAGGCAGCGGGAGCGAACACCGGGGAGCTGTTTTTT.

V is TRBV27 and J is TRBJ2-7, with TRBD1 matching over 9 bases. The CDR3 consists of 15 residues. Trimming at V came to 4 bases and at J to 6 bases, leaving 10 bases not matched to a gene. Germline loops: CDR1 MNHEY, CDR2 SMNVEV (reference sequence). DNA for the CDR3: TGTGCCAGCAGTTCTGCCGGGACAGGGAAGGCCGAGCAGTACTTC. Protein sequence: CASSSAGTGKAEQYF.

This rearrangement joins TRBV29-1 to TRBJ2-1; TRBD2 matches 13 bases. Unmatched junction bases numbered 16, after V lost 4 bases and J lost 10 bases. The CDR3 has 17 residues. Per the germline V gene, CDR1 is SQVTM and CDR2 is ANQGSEA. CDR3: CSVAIPRTSGSSDEQFF. In DNA form, the CDR3 reads TGCAGCGTTGCTATCCCCCGGACTAGCGGGAGTTCCGACGAGCAGTTCTTC.

The chain is built from TRBV29-1 and TRBJ1-2; possible D gene TRBD1, 6 bases. The V and J ends lost 0 bases and 4 bases respectively, with 12 bases between them. The CDR3 runs to 14 residues. The V gene's germline CDR1 is SQVTM and CDR2 ANQGSEA. The DNA of the CDR3 is TGCAGCGTTGAAGACTTCGACAGGCCCTATGGCTACACCTTC. This encodes CSVEDFDRPYGYTF.

This chain joins TRBV30 and TRBJ1-5, with D perhaps matching TRBD1 (6 bases). V lost 5 bases to trimming and J lost 3 bases, with 8 bases between them. The CDR3 has 12 residues. The germline CDR1 and CDR2 sequences are GTSNPN and SVGIG (reference sequence). The CDR3: CAWDRLNQPQHF. CDR3 sequence (DNA): TGTGCCTGGGACAGGCTCAATCAGCCCCAGCATTTT.

This clone was counted a few times. The J gene is TRBJ1-2, the V gene TRBV29-1; D is perhaps TRBD1 (5 bases). Germline assignment: CDR1 SQVTM and CDR2 ANQGSEA. V was shortened by 4 bases and J by 1 base, with 10 bases between the two germline ends. The CDR3 is made up of 13 amino acids. The CDR3 loop is CSVVQTVNYGYTF. DNA for the CDR3: TGCAGCGTTGTCCAGACAGTTAACTATGGCTACACCTTC.

The genes are TRBV18 and TRBJ2-2; no definite D call. The germline V gene encodes CDR1 KGHSH and CDR2 LQKENI. V was pared by 1 base and J by 0 bases, with 9 bases between. The CDR3 has 16 amino acids. CDR3 nucleotides: TGTGCCAGCTCACCACTTTTGCCCACGAACACCGGGGAGCTGTTTTTT. It encodes CASSPLLPTNTGELFF. The whole variable domain, filled in from reference TRBV18 and TRBJ2-2, reads NAGVMQNPRHLVRRRGQEARLRCSPMKGHSHVYWYRQLPEEGLKFMVYLQKENIIDESGMPKERFSAEFPKEGPSILRIQQVVRGDSAAYFCASSPLLPTNTGELFFGEGSRLTVL.